The 12 T cell receptor beta chains given below trace back to one sample, sequenced in a study of response to subunit inactivated influenza vaccine. Using its own MiXCR run on the RT-PCR reads, TCRdb lists one record per CDR3 protein. The sample has more than 600,000 distinct CDR3 sequences; approximately 18% are singletons. Sequences were derived from PBMCs from blood, sampled roughly 5 days after vaccination. These receptors were taken from a man aged 45-65 years who received an inactivated influenza vaccine.

This clonotype was recorded a few times. This sequence joins TRBV10-2 and TRBJ2-5; D uncertain. Germline V gene data show CDR1 as WSHSY and CDR2 as SAAADI. V shed 6 bases and J shed 6 bases, with 5 bases lying between them. The CDR3 spans 10 residues. The CDR3 loop reads CASRSQTQYF. CDR3 nucleotides: TGCGCCAGCAGGAGCCAGACCCAGTACTTC.

V gene TRBV3-1 combines with J gene TRBJ2-1; D is undetermined. V lost 0 bases and J 0 bases, leaving 9 bases between the germline ends. The CDR3 loop spans 16 amino acids. CDR1 and CDR2 from the germline V gene are LGHDT and YNNKEL (reference sequence). In DNA, the CDR3 is TGTGCCAGCAGCCAAGAACTCCTAAGCTCCTACAATGAGCAGTTCTTC. It codes for CASSQELLSSYNEQFF.

V usage is TRBV5-1 and J usage is TRBJ2-7; D is ambiguous. Germline V CDR1 and CDR2: SGHRS, YFSETQ. This CDR3 has 14 residues. V was trimmed by 4 bases and J by 0 bases, leaving 11 bases between them. As DNA, the CDR3 is TGCGCCAGCAGCACCGACCAGAGCTCCTACGAGCAGTACTTC. Amino acids: CASSTDQSSYEQYF.

This clonotype was detected many times. This rearrangement joins TRBV12-3 or TRBV12-4 to TRBJ2-7; 7 bases are shared with TRBD1. This CDR3 comprises 13 residues. Trimming at V came to 6 bases and at J to 3 bases, leaving 5 bases not matched to a gene. CDR3 in DNA: TGTGCCAGCAGCATGGGACAGAACTACGAGCAGTACTTC. Amino acid sequence: CASSMGQNYEQYF.

The chain recombines TRBV20-1 with TRBJ2-7, with no clear D. The CDR3 runs 12 residues. From germline, CDR1 is DFQATT and CDR2 SNEGSKA (reference sequence). Trimming took 4 bases from V and 4 from J, leaving 11 bases between them. CDR3 protein: CSATSSRYEQYF. The DNA for the CDR3 is TGCAGTGCTACCAGTAGCCGATACGAGCAGTACTTC.

The CDR3 loop reads CAISSLPTGTGGRGTEAFF. The CDR3 coding sequence is TGTGCCATCAGTTCCCTTCCCACCGGGACAGGGGGCCGGGGCACTGAAGCTTTCTTT. The chain is built from TRBV10-3 and TRBJ1-1, with TRBD1 matching 12 bases. The germline V gene has CDR1 ENHRY and CDR2 SYGVKD. The V and J ends lost 5 bases and 4 bases, in that order; junction bases with no gene match: 17. The CDR3 spans 19 residues.

This clonotype was seen more than once but under ten times. Its ends do not fully match the called genes, so a read error is possible. This chain uses TRBV20-1 with TRBJ1-1; the D is unclear. Germline assignment: CDR1 DFQATT and CDR2 SNEGSKA (reference sequence). The CDR3 consists of 11 residues. CDR3 residues: CSAPWNSEAFF. The DNA of the CDR3 is TGCAGTGCCCCCTGGAACTCTGAAGCTTTCTTT.

This chain uses TRBV29-1 with TRBJ2-3; D possibly corresponds to TRBD1 (5 bases). CDR1 SQVTM and CDR2 ANQGSEA come from the germline V gene. V was pared by 4 bases and J by 0 bases, with 14 bases between. The CDR3 totals 15 residues. The CDR3 spells CSVGSGSSSTDTQYF. CDR3 DNA: TGCAGCGTTGGTTCAGGGTCATCTAGCACAGATACGCAGTATTTT.

The chain links TRBV6-5 to TRBJ1-2; no clear D. Germline V gene data show CDR1 as MNHEY and CDR2 as SVGAGI. Trimming left V 0 bases short and J 2 bases short, with 4 bases between. CDR3 length: 13 amino acids. The CDR3 DNA reads TGTGCCAGCAGTTACTCGAACAACTATGGCTACACCTTC. Residues: CASSYSNNYGYTF.

The chain recombines TRBV6-1 with TRBJ2-2; the D is unclear. Trimming took 5 bases from V and 2 from J, leaving 9 bases between them. The CDR3 contains 14 residues. Germline V gene sequence: CDR1 MNHNS, CDR2 SASEGT. The CDR3 region is CASSRDVNTGELFF. The CDR3 region has the DNA TGTGCCAGCAGTCGTGACGTTAACACCGGGGAGCTGTTTTTT.

This clonotype was detected only a few times. This chain connects TRBV20-1 to TRBJ2-1, with TRBD2 matching 10 bases. The germline V gene encodes CDR1 DFQATT and CDR2 SNEGSKA (reference sequence). With 6 bases clipped from V and 8 bases from J, the junction kept 13 bases outside the gene matches. CDR3 length equals 15 residues. The CDR3 DNA reads TGCAGTGCACCTTCTAGCGGGAGATTCGTTTATGAGCAGTTCTTC. It translates to CSAPSSGRFVYEQFF.

This clonotype was seen more than once but under ten times. The chain is built from TRBV4-3 and TRBJ1-2; D remains unclear. V was shortened by 0 bases and J by 7 bases, with 12 bases between the two germline ends. Germline V gene lookup returns CDR1 LGHNA and CDR2 YSLEER. The CDR3 is made up of 14 amino acids. The CDR3 protein is CASSQDTQSGGYTF. The CDR3 coding sequence is TGCGCCAGCAGCCAAGATACTCAATCGGGTGGCTACACCTTC.